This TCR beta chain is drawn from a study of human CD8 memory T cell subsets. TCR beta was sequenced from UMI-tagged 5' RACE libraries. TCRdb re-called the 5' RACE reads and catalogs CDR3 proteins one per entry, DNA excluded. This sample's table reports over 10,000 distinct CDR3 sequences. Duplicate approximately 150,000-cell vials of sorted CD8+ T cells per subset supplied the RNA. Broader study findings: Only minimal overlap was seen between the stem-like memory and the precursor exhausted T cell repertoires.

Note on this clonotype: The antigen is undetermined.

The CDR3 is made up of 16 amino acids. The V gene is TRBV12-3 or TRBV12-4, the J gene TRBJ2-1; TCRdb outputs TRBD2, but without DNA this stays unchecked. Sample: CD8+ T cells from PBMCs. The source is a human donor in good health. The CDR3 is CASSPSKSSGGASGFF.